The 26 T cell receptor beta chains in this list originate from one sample, sequenced in a study of cytomegalovirus exposure and HLA in healthy donors. Clones were read by immunoSEQ multiplex PCR, and TCRdb kept only the in-frame ones, dropping some. The sample has roughly 75,000 clones, approximately 94% seen once. The specimen was PBMCs. These receptors came from a man aged 18 to 29 in good health and CMV-seropositive.

The J gene is TRBJ2-3, the V gene TRBV27; 11 positions agree with TRBD1. After removal of 3 bases from V and 3 bases from J, the junction contained 5 bases not matched to a gene. The CDR3 is 16 residues long. Germline V CDR1 and CDR2: MNHEY, SMNVEV (reference sequence). CDR3 nucleotides: TGTGCCAGCAGTTTCCAAGGACAGGGGGCGACAGATACGCAGTATTTT. This sequence encodes CASSFQGQGATDTQYF.

The CDR3 DNA sequence: TGCACCAGCAGCCAAGATCTGAGGCCTGAGAGCACAGATACGCAGTATTTT. This gives the protein CTSSQDLRPESTDTQYF. The genes are TRBV1 and TRBJ2-3; the DNA was not used to check the table's D call, TRBD2. TRBV1 is a recognized pseudogene. The CDR3 loop spans 17 amino acids.

The chain combines TRBV19 with TRBJ2-7, with 7 bases identical to TRBD1. V gave up 6 bases and J gave up 5 bases; unmatched junction bases: 7. CDR1 is LNHDA and CDR2 is SQIVND in the germline V gene (reference sequence). CDR3 length: 13 residues. For the CDR3, the DNA is TGTGCCAGTAGCTATGGACAGGTGGACGAGCAGTACTTC. Translated, it gives CASSYGQVDEQYF.

This clone showed up just once. The chain employs TRBV9 and TRBJ2-7; 7 bases map to TRBD2. CDR3 length: 14 residues. V shed 4 bases, J shed 6 bases, and the junction held 10 bases outside the gene matches. Germline V CDR1 and CDR2: SGDLS, YYNGEE. CDR3 coding DNA: TGTGCCAGCAGCCCCTCATCAAGGGAGGGCGAGCAGTACTTC. It is translated as CASSPSSREGEQYF.

The chain couples TRBV2 to TRBJ1-3; the D is unclear. Germline CDR1 reads SNHLY; CDR2 reads FYNNEI. Trimming cost V 3 bases and J 0 bases, with 6 bases left between them. CDR3 length: 14 amino acids. The CDR3 protein is CASSDIYSGNTIYF. CDR3 sequence (DNA): TGTGCCAGCAGTGACATCTACTCTGGAAACACCATATATTTT.

The chain has TRBV2 and TRBJ1-5, with 7 bases fitting TRBD1. CDR1 and CDR2 (germline): SNHLY, FYNNEI. Unmatched junction bases numbered 7, after V lost 7 bases and J lost 4 bases. This CDR3 contains 14 residues. CDR3 in amino acids: CASKTTGANQPQHF. The CDR3, as DNA: TGTGCCAGCAAGACTACAGGGGCGAATCAGCCCCAGCATTTT. The entire variable domain, with the rest obtained from reference TRBV2 and TRBJ1-5, is as follows: EPEVTQTPSHQVTQMGQEVILRCVPISNHLYFYWYRQILGQKVEFLVSFYNNEISEKSEIFDDQFSVERPDGSNFTLKIRSTKLEDSAMYFCASKTTGANQPQHFGDGTRLSIL.

V is TRBV19 and J is TRBJ1-1; weak D call: TRBD1 (6 bases). CDR3 length: 16 residues. The V gene lost 4 bases and the J gene lost 6 bases, with 21 bases spanning the gap. Germline CDR1 LNHDA, CDR2 SQIVND (reference sequence). CDR3: CASSRGRGVERAEAFF. The DNA of the CDR3 is TGTGCCAGTAGTAGGGGCAGGGGAGTAGAGAGAGCTGAAGCTTTCTTT.

DNA for the CDR3: TGTGCCAGGGGGACTAGCGGGAGGGCCTACAATGAGCAGTTCTTC. Translating gives CARGTSGRAYNEQFF. The chain joins TRBV28 to TRBJ2-1; TRBD2 agrees at 16 bases. The J segment lost 2 bases and the V segment lost 9 bases, leaving 1 base of the junction unmatched. CDR1 is MDHEN and CDR2 is SYDVKM in the germline V gene. This CDR3 comprises 15 residues.

The J gene is TRBJ2-3, the V gene TRBV6-5; TRBD1 matches at 7 bases. V gave up 8 bases and J gave up 4 bases; unmatched junction bases: 6. The CDR3 loop spans 13 amino acids. Germline CDR1 is MNHEY and CDR2 is SVGAGI. In nucleotides, the CDR3 is TGTGCCAGCTGGGACAGCAACGCAGATACGCAGTATTTT. It yields the protein CASWDSNADTQYF.

The chain uses TRBV19 and TRBJ2-7, with 12 bases aligning to TRBD2. CDR1 and CDR2 from the germline V gene are LNHDA and SQIVND (reference sequence). V shed 6 bases and J 5 bases; nucleotides not matched to a gene: 8. The CDR3 consists of 15 residues. Here the CDR3 reads CASSPSGRAVHEQYF. Written as DNA, the CDR3 is TGTGCCAGTAGCCCTAGCGGGAGGGCGGTCCACGAGCAGTACTTC.

V and J are TRBV9 and TRBJ1-1; no clear D gene. V dropped 0 bases and J dropped 0 bases, with 6 bases sitting between them. The CDR3 has 14 amino acids. Germline V gene sequence: CDR1 SGDLS, CDR2 YYNGEE. CDR3 sequence (DNA): TGTGCCAGCAGCGTAGCGGAGCTGAACACTGAAGCTTTCTTT. This codes for CASSVAELNTEAFF.

This clone was observed a handful of times. The genes are TRBV5-4 and TRBJ2-3; the D gene is possibly TRBD2 (5 bases). The CDR3 contains 15 residues. Germline values: CDR1 SGHNT, CDR2 YYREEE (reference sequence). The V gene lost 7 bases and the J gene lost 0 bases, with 15 bases spanning the gap. The CDR3 DNA is TGTGCCAGCGGCTCTTTAGCGACTAGCACAGATACGCAGTATTTT. As protein: CASGSLATSTDTQYF.

The rearrangement uses TRBV28 and TRBJ2-5; TRBD2 matches at 10 bases. With 8 bases clipped from V and 0 bases from J, the junction kept 9 bases outside the gene matches. CDR1 and CDR2 (germline): MDHEN, SYDVKM. The length of the CDR3 is 16 residues. The chain's CDR3 is CASESLAGVDQETQYF. CDR3 in DNA: TGTGCCAGCGAATCTCTAGCGGGAGTGGACCAAGAGACCCAGTACTTC.

The genes are TRBV10-3 and TRBJ2-1; maybe TRBD2 (5 bases). V was clipped by 6 bases and J by 0 bases, with 9 bases between them. The CDR3 covers 14 residues. The germline CDR1 and CDR2 sequences are ENHRY and SYGVKD. CDR3 amino acids: CAISPRDSYNEQFF. CDR3 in DNA: TGTGCCATCAGCCCCCGGGACTCCTACAATGAGCAGTTCTTC.

This chain uses TRBV6-1 with TRBJ2-1; 8 bases are shared with TRBD2. The V and J ends lost 6 bases and 5 bases, in that order; junction bases with no gene match: 9. There are 15 residues in the CDR3. Germline CDR1 MNHNS, CDR2 SASEGT. The CDR3 DNA is TGTGCCAGCAGCCCAGCGGGGGAGAGAAACAATGAGCAGTTCTTC. Translated, it gives CASSPAGERNNEQFF.

This chain joins TRBV5-1 and TRBJ2-7; tentative D call: TRBD1 (6 bases). V was pared by 4 bases and J by 1 base, with 12 bases between. Germline lookup yields CDR1 SGHRS and CDR2 YFSETQ. This CDR3 region has 14 residues. The CDR3 sequence: CASSTMGASYEQYF. In DNA, the CDR3 is TGCGCCAGCAGCACAATGGGGGCTTCCTACGAGCAGTACTTC.

This clone was seen just once. CDR3 coding DNA: TGTGCCAGCAGCCCCACGGGGTTGAACACTGAAGCTTTCTTT. It specifies CASSPTGLNTEAFF. The rearrangement uses TRBV5-6 and TRBJ1-1; D remains ambiguous. Trimming removed 4 bases at V and 0 bases at J, with 10 bases between. Per the germline V gene, CDR1 is SGHDT and CDR2 is YYEEEE. This CDR3 has 14 amino acids.

V is TRBV5-5 and J is TRBJ2-5; D possibly corresponds to TRBD1 (5 bases). CDR3 length equals 13 residues. Trimming left V 4 bases short and J 2 bases short, with 9 bases between. Germline CDR1 is SGHKS and CDR2 is YYEKEE (reference sequence). Here the CDR3 DNA reads TGTGCCAGCAGCCTCCGACAGCAAGAGACCCAGTACTTC. As protein: CASSLRQQETQYF.

This clone was detected once. The chain carries TRBV6-4 and TRBJ2-3; possibly TRBD1 for D (6 bases). Looked up from germline, CDR1 is MRHNA and CDR2 is SNTAGT. The CDR3 has 14 amino acids. Trimming removed 2 bases from V and 6 bases from J, with 12 bases in between. DNA for the CDR3: TGTGCCAGCAGTGACACTAGGGGGAGCGATACGCAGTATTTT. It yields the protein CASSDTRGSDTQYF.

The chain has TRBV19 and TRBJ2-5, with 13 positions matching TRBD2. The CDR3 is 16 amino acids. From germline, CDR1 is LNHDA and CDR2 SQIVND (reference sequence). Trimming took 3 bases from V and 2 from J; bases not matched to a gene: 3. The CDR3 DNA is TGTGCCAGTAGTATTGGACTAGCGGGGGCACAAGAGACCCAGTACTTC. Residues: CASSIGLAGAQETQYF.

CDR3 residues: CASSLENWNTGELFF. The CDR3 nucleotides read TGCGCCAGCAGCTTGGAAAACTGGAACACCGGGGAGCTGTTTTTT. The chain has TRBV5-1 and TRBJ2-2; D not resolved. The V end lost 0 bases, the J end lost 1 base, and 7 bases lay between the germline ends. The germline gives CDR1 SGHRS, CDR2 YFSETQ. The CDR3 is 15 residues long.

A note on this clone: One end of the junction varies from germline; a read error may be responsible. The chain joins TRBV23-1 to TRBJ2-7; TRBD1 agrees at 9 bases. TRBV23-1 is known as an ORF, though its function is uncertain. The CDR3 is 13 residues long. This CDR3 reads CASRGTGPYKQYF. DNA for the CDR3: TGCGCCAGCCGAGGGACAGGGCCCTACAAGCAGTACTTC.

V and J are TRBV5-6 and TRBJ2-5, with a tentative D call TRBD1 (5 bases). The V gene lost 4 bases and the J gene lost 5 bases, with 12 bases spanning the gap. The CDR3 covers 13 residues. Germline values: CDR1 SGHDT, CDR2 YYEEEE. DNA for the CDR3: TGTGCCAGCAGCGATCAGGGCCGGGAGACCCAGTACTTC. Its translation: CASSDQGRETQYF.

V and J are TRBV7-9 and TRBJ1-3, with TRBD1 identical over 7 bases. The germline gives CDR1 SEHNR, CDR2 FQNEAQ (reference sequence). The CDR3 runs 16 residues. The V gene end was trimmed by 2 bases and the J gene end by 0 bases; junction bases not matched to a gene: 4. CDR3 protein: CASSLFGTDSGNTIYF. The DNA for the CDR3 is TGTGCCAGCAGCTTATTCGGGACAGACTCTGGAAACACCATATATTTT.

CDR3 sequence: CASRPTGTRDNEQFF. The CDR3 region has the DNA TGTGCCAGCCGGCCGACAGGGACAAGGGACAATGAGCAGTTCTTC. The gene calls are TRBV28 and TRBJ2-1, with 7 nucleotides matching TRBD1. This CDR3 has 15 amino acids. Losses at the gene ends were 8 bases for V and 5 bases for J; bases not matched to a gene: 12. Germline V gene lookup returns CDR1 MDHEN and CDR2 SYDVKM.

This sequence joins TRBV9 and TRBJ2-1, with 10 bases aligning to TRBD2. V lost 4 bases and J lost 8; bases outside the gene matches: 9. CDR3 size: 15 residues. CDR1 SGDLS and CDR2 YYNGEE come from the germline V gene. The CDR3 DNA reads as TGTGCCAGCAGCATACTAGCGGGGAGGGTAGATGAGCAGTTCTTC. This sequence encodes CASSILAGRVDEQFF.